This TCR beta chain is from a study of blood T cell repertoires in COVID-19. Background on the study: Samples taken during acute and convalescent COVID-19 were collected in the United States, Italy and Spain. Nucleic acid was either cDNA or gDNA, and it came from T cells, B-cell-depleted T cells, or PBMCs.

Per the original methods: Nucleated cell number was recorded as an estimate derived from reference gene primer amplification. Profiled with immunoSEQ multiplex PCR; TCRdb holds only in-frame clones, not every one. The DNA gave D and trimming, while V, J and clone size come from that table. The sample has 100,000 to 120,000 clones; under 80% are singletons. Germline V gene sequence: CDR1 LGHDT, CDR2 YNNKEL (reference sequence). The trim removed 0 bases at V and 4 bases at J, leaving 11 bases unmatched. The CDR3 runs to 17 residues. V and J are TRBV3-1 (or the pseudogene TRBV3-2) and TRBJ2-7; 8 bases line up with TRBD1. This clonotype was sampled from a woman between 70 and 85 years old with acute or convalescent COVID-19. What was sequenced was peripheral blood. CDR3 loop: CASSQDPPGTGGYEQYF. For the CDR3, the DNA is TGTGCCAGCAGCCAAGACCCCCCCGGGACAGGTGGGTACGAGCAGTACTTC.